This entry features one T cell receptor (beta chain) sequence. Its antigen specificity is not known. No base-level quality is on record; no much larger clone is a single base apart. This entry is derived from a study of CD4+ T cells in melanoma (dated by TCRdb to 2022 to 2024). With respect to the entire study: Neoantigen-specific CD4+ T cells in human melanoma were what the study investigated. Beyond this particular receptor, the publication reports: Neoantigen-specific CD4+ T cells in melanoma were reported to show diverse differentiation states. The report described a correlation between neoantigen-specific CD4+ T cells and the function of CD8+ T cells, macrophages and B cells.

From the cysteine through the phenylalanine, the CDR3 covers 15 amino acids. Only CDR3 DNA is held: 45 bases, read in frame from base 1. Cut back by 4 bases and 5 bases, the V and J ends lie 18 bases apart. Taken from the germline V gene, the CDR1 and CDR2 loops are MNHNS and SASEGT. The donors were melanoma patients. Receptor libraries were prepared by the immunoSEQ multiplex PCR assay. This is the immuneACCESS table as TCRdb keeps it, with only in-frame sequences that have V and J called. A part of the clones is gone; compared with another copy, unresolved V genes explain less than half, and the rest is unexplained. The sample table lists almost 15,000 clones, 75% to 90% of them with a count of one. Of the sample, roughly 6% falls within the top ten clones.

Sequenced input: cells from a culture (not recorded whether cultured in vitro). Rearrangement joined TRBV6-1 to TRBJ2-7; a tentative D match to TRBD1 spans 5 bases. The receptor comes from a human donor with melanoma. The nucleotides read TGTGCCAGCAGTGGATCGCAGGGCGGAAGCGACGAGCAGTACTTC. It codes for CASSGSQGGSDEQYF.